These T cell receptor beta chains were read from a single sample in a study of graft-versus-host responses after intestinal transplantation. Their antigens are not known. Sequencing used immunoSEQ multiplex PCR; TCRdb keeps in-frame clones, though not all of them. This sample has about 97,000 clones, with 91% found just once. Sample: unstimulated CD4+ T cells sorted from spleen or lymph node cells, taken before transplant. The receptors were sampled from a human donor who was the organ donor for an intestinal transplant. The CDR3 runs from the conserved cysteine through the conserved F or W. D genes are given only for firm matches. The size entry is marked missing in some rows and otherwise reads once, few, many or a size class.

.	TRBV5-1	TRBJ2-6	TRBD1	CASSLARDRGHSGANVLTF	TGCGCCAGCAGCTTGGCCAGGGACAGGGGACACTCTGGGGCCAACGTCCTGACTTTC
few	TRBV10-3	TRBJ2-2	TRBD2	CAISESSLAVGELFF	TGTGCCATCAGTGAGTCCTCACTAGCGGTCGGGGAGCTGTTTTTT
.	TRBV5-6	TRBJ1-5	.	CASSSWRVFTGQPQHF	TGTGCCAGCAGCTCATGGAGGGTCTTTACGGGGCAGCCCCAGCATTTT
.	TRBV5-1	TRBJ1-6	.	CASSLAQGKSPLHF	TGCGCCAGCAGCTTGGCCCAGGGAAAATCACCCCTCCACTTT
.	TRBV18	TRBJ2-3	.	CASSPPLTSIKPDTQYF	TGTGCCAGCTCACCACCCTTAACTAGCATAAAACCAGATACGCAGTATTTT
.	TRBV4-1	TRBJ1-2	TRBD1	CASSQALDRSDFYGYTF	TGCGCCAGCAGCCAAGCCCTGGACAGGTCGGACTTTTATGGCTACACCTTC
.	TRBV5-6	TRBJ2-1	TRBD2	CASSFGGGGRMNEQFF	TGTGCCAGCAGCTTCGGCGGGGGGGGCCGAATGAATGAGCAGTTCTTC
.	TRBV4-3	TRBJ2-7	TRBD2	CASSQDRLGLAGGYEQYF	TGCGCCAGCAGCCAAGATCGTCTAGGTCTAGCGGGGGGCTACGAGCAGTACTTC
.	TRBV7-2	TRBJ2-3	.	CASSPYTDTQYF	TGTGCCAGCAGCCCCTACACAGATACGCAGTATTTT
.	TRBV27	TRBJ2-2	TRBD2	CASSILAGATGELFF	TGTGCCAGCAGTATTCTAGCGGGCGCTACCGGGGAGCTGTTTTTT
few	TRBV19	TRBJ2-2	TRBD2	CASSRGGHTGELFF	TGTGCCAGTAGCCGGGGGGGGCACACCGGGGAGCTGTTTTTT
.	TRBV6-5	TRBJ1-6	.	CASSYSTGNGNSPLHF	TGTGCCAGCAGTTACTCGACGGGGAACGGGAATTCACCCCTCCACTTT
.	TRBV15	TRBJ2-1	TRBD2	CATSRSVAGGENEQFF	TGTGCCACCAGCAGATCGGTAGCGGGGGGGGAGAATGAGCAGTTCTTC
.	TRBV7-2	TRBJ1-2	.	CASSLPLYGYTF	TGTGCCAGCAGCTTACCCCTCTATGGCTACACCTTC
.	TRBV6-1	TRBJ1-6	.	CASIRPGSPSSPLHF	TGTGCCAGCATAAGACCAGGGTCTCCAAGTTCACCCCTCCACTTT
.	TRBV19	TRBJ1-1	.	CASSRRGVQAFF	TGTGCCAGTAGTAGACGGGGTGTTCAAGCTTTCTTT
.	TRBV5-8	TRBJ1-6	.	CASSLGSPYNSPLHF	TGTGCCAGCAGCTTGGGGAGTCCATATAATTCACCCCTCCACTTT
few	TRBV5-1	TRBJ2-7	TRBD1	CASSYQGAETYEQYF	TGCGCCAGCAGTTACCAGGGGGCGGAAACCTACGAGCAGTACTTC
.	TRBV7-2	TRBJ1-2	.	CASSFKPYYGYTF	TGTGCCAGCAGCTTCAAGCCGTACTATGGCTACACCTTC
.	TRBV18	TRBJ1-3	TRBD1	CASSPPQGAGNTIYF	TGTGCCAGCTCACCACCGCAGGGGGCGGGAAACACCATATATTTT
.	TRBV7-2	TRBJ2-3	.	CASSWGAGTTDTQYF	TGTGCCAGCAGCTGGGGTGCGGGCACCACAGATACGCAGTATTTT
.	TRBV15	TRBJ2-1	TRBD2	CATSRNSGGTEQFF	TGTGCCACCAGCAGAAATAGCGGGGGGACTGAGCAGTTCTTC
.	TRBV27	TRBJ2-7	.	CASRKDIAGYEQYF	TGTGCCAGCAGGAAGGACATCGCGGGGTACGAGCAGTACTTC
.	TRBV6-1	TRBJ2-3	.	CASSDRRLALADTQYF	TGTGCCAGCAGTGACCGGCGGCTAGCGTTGGCAGATACGCAGTATTTT
.	TRBV19	TRBJ1-6	.	CASSPDSSYNSPLHF	TGTGCCAGTAGCCCGGACAGCTCCTATAATTCACCCCTCCACTTT
.	TRBV4-2	TRBJ2-6	TRBD1	CASSPQGQGGSGANVLTF	TGTGCCAGCAGCCCACAGGGACAGGGCGGCTCTGGGGCCAACGTCCTGACTTTC
.	TRBV4-3	TRBJ2-1	TRBD2	CASSQELAHNEQFF	TGCGCCAGCAGCCAAGAACTAGCGCACAATGAGCAGTTCTTC
.	TRBV4-2	TRBJ2-3	.	CASSPHVSVGDTQYF	TGTGCCAGCAGCCCCCATGTTAGCGTTGGAGATACGCAGTATTTT
.	TRBV4-1	TRBJ1-1	.	CASSQDWGGDTEAFF	TGCGCCAGCAGCCAAGATTGGGGGGGGGACACTGAAGCTTTCTTT
.	TRBV6-1	TRBJ1-2	TRBD1	CASSEGTGLNYGYTF	TGTGCCAGCAGTGAAGGGACAGGGCTCAACTATGGCTACACCTTC
.	TRBV5-1	TRBJ2-7	.	CASSPVAVRGEQYF	TGCGCCAGCAGCCCGGTAGCGGTACGGGGGGAGCAGTACTTC
.	TRBV6-1	TRBJ2-7	.	CASTMGRSSAYEQYF	TGTGCCAGCACCATGGGGCGGTCATCGGCCTACGAGCAGTACTTC
.	TRBV11-1	TRBJ2-2	.	CASSPARATGELFF	TGTGCCAGCAGTCCCGCGAGGGCTACCGGGGAGCTGTTTTTT
.	TRBV27	TRBJ2-3	TRBD1	CASSLLGQGARDTQYF	TGTGCCAGCAGTTTATTGGGACAGGGGGCGAGGGATACGCAGTATTTT
.	TRBV7-2	TRBJ2-7	TRBD2	CASSTQLAGGYEQYF	TGTGCCAGCAGCACCCAACTAGCGGGGGGTTACGAGCAGTACTTC
.	TRBV4-2	TRBJ2-3	.	CASSQGTTFLSTDTQYF	TGTGCCAGCAGCCAAGGAACTACCTTCCTTAGCACAGATACGCAGTATTTT
.	TRBV5-1	TRBJ2-3	.	CASSLVGVSGTDTQYF	TGCGCCAGCAGCTTGGTGGGTGTGAGCGGCACAGATACGCAGTATTTT
.	TRBV5-4	TRBJ2-1	TRBD2	CASSSVGTSRYNEQFF	TGTGCCAGCAGCTCTGTCGGGACTAGCAGGTACAATGAGCAGTTCTTC
.	TRBV28	TRBJ2-1	.	CASSWGVEQEQFF	TGTGCCAGCAGTTGGGGGGTGGAACAAGAGCAGTTCTTC
.	TRBV6-6	TRBJ1-1	TRBD1	CASSDGGQGRTEAFF	TGTGCCAGCAGTGACGGGGGACAGGGGCGAACTGAAGCTTTCTTT
.	TRBV2	TRBJ1-5	TRBD1	CASSSDRVGQPQHF	TGTGCCAGCAGTTCGGACAGGGTGGGTCAGCCCCAGCATTTT
.	TRBV6-5	TRBJ1-2	.	CASRKGGFGYTF	TGTGCCAGCAGAAAGGGAGGGTTTGGCTACACCTTC
few	TRBV18	TRBJ1-2	TRBD1	CASSPPGQVGDGYTF	TGTGCCAGCTCACCGCCGGGACAGGTGGGAGATGGCTACACCTTC
.	TRBV7-2	TRBJ2-7	TRBD2	CASSRAGGPHEQYF	TGTGCCAGCTCCAGAGCGGGGGGGCCGCACGAGCAGTACTTC
.	TRBV9	TRBJ2-2	.	CASSVVPASRLRGGELFF	TGTGCCAGCAGCGTAGTCCCGGCTAGTCGCCTCAGGGGCGGGGAGCTGTTTTTT
.	TRBV19	TRBJ1-6	TRBD1	CASSPWTGDNSPLHF	TGTGCCAGTAGTCCTTGGACAGGAGATAATTCACCCCTCCACTTT
.	TRBV4-1	TRBJ2-2	TRBD1	CASARGQTNTGELFF	TGCGCCAGCGCGAGGGGACAGACGAACACCGGGGAGCTGTTTTTT
.	TRBV15	TRBJ2-1	.	CATSSSPVDNEQFF	TGTGCCACCAGTAGCTCACCGGTGGACAATGAGCAGTTCTTC
.	TRBV7-6	TRBJ1-2	TRBD1	CASSFGTGGSNYGYTF	TGTGCCAGCAGCTTCGGCACAGGGGGTTCTAACTATGGCTACACCTTC
.	TRBV19	TRBJ2-7	TRBD1	CASSIEATGALYEQYF	TGTGCCAGTAGTATAGAAGCGACAGGGGCTCTCTACGAGCAGTACTTC
.	TRBV19	TRBJ1-1	.	CASTQGLANTEAFF	TGTGCCAGTACACAGGGCTTGGCGAACACTGAAGCTTTCTTT
.	TRBV5-3	TRBJ2-3	.	CARSSPRTGEFTDTQYF	TGTGCCAGAAGCTCACCAAGGACTGGAGAATTCACAGATACGCAGTATTTT
.	TRBV4-1	TRBJ2-7	TRBD1	CASSQPGTEKLYEQYF	TGCGCCAGCAGCCAACCCGGGACAGAGAAGCTCTACGAGCAGTACTTC